These 32 T cell receptor beta chains came from one sample sequenced in a study of PD-1 blockade in mismatch repair-deficient tumors. The protocol was immunoSEQ multiplex PCR, while the TCRdb copy is restricted to in-frame clones and leaves out a portion. The sample lists roughly 50,000 clones; 65% to 85% were seen once. Sequencing used peripheral blood, obtained approximately 18 weeks after starting pembrolizumab. These receptors were collected from an adult with mismatch repair-deficient cancer.

The V gene is TRBV2, the J gene TRBJ1-2, with D unresolved. Germline assignment: CDR1 SNHLY and CDR2 FYNNEI. This CDR3 has 14 residues. V was trimmed by 4 bases and J by 4 bases, leaving 13 bases between them. The CDR3 protein is CASSATGLGYGYTF. CDR3 nucleotide sequence: TGTGCCAGCAGTGCAACGGGGTTGGGCTATGGCTACACCTTC. Using reference TRBV2 and TRBJ1-2 for the parts outside the CDR3, the full variable domain is EPEVTQTPSHQVTQMGQEVILRCVPISNHLYFYWYRQILGQKVEFLVSFYNNEISEKSEIFDDQFSVERPDGSNFTLKIRSTKLEDSAMYFCASSATGLGYGYTFGSGTRLTVV.

The V and J genes are TRBV7-6 and TRBJ1-1, with D unclear. This CDR3 has 14 residues. From germline, CDR1 is SGHVS and CDR2 FNYEAQ. Trimming stripped 6 bases from V and 4 bases from J, with 15 bases between. The CDR3, as DNA: TGTGCCAGCAGATATGGGAACCGGGGCACTGAAGCTTTCTTT. Encoded protein: CASRYGNRGTEAFF.

The chain joins TRBV11-2 to TRBJ1-5, with 8 bases matching TRBD1. The CDR3 covers 15 residues. Germline V gene data show CDR1 as SGHAT and CDR2 as FQNNGV. Trimming took 5 bases from V and 3 from J; bases not matched to a gene: 6. The CDR3 loop is CASSKDRVDNQPQHF. The CDR3 bases are TGTGCCAGCAGCAAGGACAGGGTGGACAATCAGCCCCAGCATTTT.

The CDR3 loop reads CASSHGGTEAFF. The CDR3 bases are TGTGCCAGCAGCCACGGAGGCACTGAAGCTTTCTTT. This sequence joins TRBV7-8 and TRBJ1-1; D is unclear. V lost 5 bases, J lost 4 bases, and 8 bases lay in between. Germline V gene data show CDR1 as SGHVS and CDR2 as FQNEAQ. The CDR3 contains 12 residues.

The chain couples TRBV7-9 to TRBJ1-2; 8 bases align to TRBD1. Looked up from germline, CDR1 is SEHNR and CDR2 is FQNEAQ (reference sequence). Losses at the gene ends were 5 bases for V and 4 bases for J; bases not matched to a gene: 6. The CDR3 is 14 amino acids. CDR3 protein: CASSPIDRGYGYTF. DNA for the CDR3: TGTGCCAGCAGCCCTATTGACAGGGGCTATGGCTACACCTTC.

V is TRBV9 and J is TRBJ2-3; D is ambiguous. This CDR3 contains 12 residues. V was cut by 4 bases and J by 8 bases, with 11 bases left in between. Germline assignment: CDR1 SGDLS and CDR2 YYNGEE. The CDR3 coding sequence is TGTGCCAGCAGCCCCCCCCACAGTACGCAGTATTTT. This codes for CASSPPHSTQYF.

This clone was recorded only once. This chain connects TRBV7-2 to TRBJ2-1; TRBD1 matches at 8 bases. CDR3 length: 14 amino acids. The J segment lost 8 bases and the V segment lost 1 base, leaving 4 bases of the junction unmatched. From germline, CDR1 is SGHTA and CDR2 FQGNSA. In DNA, the CDR3 is TGTGCCAGCAGCTTAGAGACAGGGGTGGATGAGCAGTTCTTC. Its protein is CASSLETGVDEQFF.

The chain joins TRBV18 to TRBJ2-1, with TRBD1 matching 9 bases. The CDR3 totals 16 residues. Per germline, CDR1 KGHSH and CDR2 LQKENI. The V and J ends lost 3 bases and 7 bases, in that order; junction bases with no gene match: 10. CDR3 protein: CASSPSRTGARNEQFF. The CDR3 coding sequence is TGTGCCAGCTCACCGTCCCGGACAGGGGCGAGGAATGAGCAGTTCTTC.

This chain connects TRBV2 to TRBJ1-2, with TRBD1 matching 7 bases. CDR3 length: 18 residues. J lost 3 bases, V lost 9 bases, and 22 bases had no gene match. The V gene's germline CDR1 is SNHLY and CDR2 FYNNEI. The CDR3 is CARDPVDLTGRADYGYTF. The CDR3 DNA is TGTGCCAGGGACCCCGTAGATTTGACAGGGAGGGCGGACTATGGCTACACCTTC.

V and J are TRBV19 and TRBJ1-5, with D unresolved. The germline V and J ends were trimmed by 6 bases and 4 bases, with 10 bases remaining between them. The CDR3 runs 13 residues. Germline V gives CDR1 LNHDA, CDR2 SQIVND (reference sequence). The CDR3 nucleotides read TGTGCCAGTAGGGAAGTGGCTAATCAGCCCCAGCATTTT. Translation: CASREVANQPQHF.

The chain links TRBV7-6 to TRBJ2-3, with D possibly being TRBD2 (5 bases). V was trimmed by 4 bases and J by 0 bases, leaving 17 bases between them. The CDR3 runs to 17 residues. Germline CDR1 reads SGHVS; CDR2 reads FNYEAQ. CDR3 nucleotides: TGTGCCAGCAGCTCCTTCGGGAACAGAGCTAGCACAGATACGCAGTATTTT. Its translation is CASSSFGNRASTDTQYF.

Written as DNA, the CDR3 is TGTGCCAGTAGTGGAAATCACGAGCAGTACTTC. Translation gives CASSGNHEQYF. V is TRBV19 and J is TRBJ2-7, with no clear D. The CDR3 loop spans 11 amino acids. The germline V gene encodes CDR1 LNHDA and CDR2 SQIVND (reference sequence). V was trimmed by 5 bases and J by 5 bases, leaving 7 bases between them.

The genes are TRBV5-1 and TRBJ2-2, with D maybe TRBD2 (5 bases). CDR1 is SGHRS and CDR2 is YFSETQ in the germline V gene. The CDR3 totals 11 residues. V dropped 7 bases and J dropped 6 bases, with 7 bases sitting between them. The CDR3 bases are TGCGCCAGCCGGGAATCCGGGGAGCTGTTTTTT. Amino acid sequence: CASRESGELFF.

This clone has just one count. The chain recombines TRBV12-5 with TRBJ2-7; D not resolved. Per germline, CDR1 LGHNT and CDR2 FRNRAP. This CDR3 contains 12 residues. V lost 5 bases and J 0 bases, leaving 5 bases between the germline ends. DNA of the CDR3: TGTGCTAGTGGTAAGAGCTCCTACGAGCAGTACTTC. It encodes CASGKSSYEQYF.

The J gene is TRBJ1-2, the V gene TRBV20-1; D possibly corresponds to TRBD1 (6 bases). The CDR3 is made up of 11 amino acids. Germline CDR1 and CDR2: DFQATT and SNEGSKA (reference sequence). Trimming cost V 5 bases and J 6 bases, with 10 bases left between them. The CDR3 nucleotides read TGCAGTGCTCCACGACAGGATGGCTACACCTTC. It encodes CSAPRQDGYTF.

The CDR3 DNA is TGTGCCAGCAGCCCCCCCGTCGAGAAGCCGGAGACCCAGTACTTC. Amino acids: CASSPPVEKPETQYF. The rearrangement uses TRBV7-9 and TRBJ2-5; D unresolved. Germline-derived CDR1 and CDR2 are SEHNR and FQNEAQ (reference sequence). V was trimmed by 5 bases and J by 5 bases, leaving 18 bases between them. CDR3 length: 15 residues. Complete variable domain (other parts from reference TRBV7-9 and TRBJ2-5): DTGVSQNPRHKITKRGQNVTFRCDPISEHNRLYWYRQTLGQGPEFLTYFQNEAQLEKSRLLSDRFSAERPKGSFSTLEIQRTEQGDSAMYLCASSPPVEKPETQYFGPGTRLLVL.

This clone came up a few times. This chain uses TRBV11-3 with TRBJ2-7, with D tentatively TRBD1 or TRBD2 (6 bases each). CDR1 is SGHNT, CDR2 YENEEA, per germline. Between the trimmed V and J ends, which lost 2 bases and 7 bases, there was a span of 12 bases. The CDR3 totals 13 residues. The CDR3 DNA reads as TGTGCCAGCAGCTTACTGGGGGCGGGAGAGCAGTACTTC. Translating gives CASSLLGAGEQYF. Full variable domain (remainder filled in from reference TRBV11-3 and TRBJ2-7): EAGVVQSPRYKIIEKKQPVAFWCNPISGHNTLYWYLQNLGQGPELLIRYENEEAVDDSQLPKDRFSAERLKGVDSTLKIQPAELGDSAVYLCASSLLGAGEQYFGPGTRLTVT.

The CDR3 reads CASSSDRDGGELFF. In nucleotides, the CDR3 is TGTGCCAGCAGCTCGGACAGGGATGGCGGGGAGCTGTTTTTT. The J gene is TRBJ2-2, the V gene TRBV7-2; 8 bases align to TRBD1. This CDR3 contains 14 residues. With 4 bases clipped from V and 7 bases from J, the junction kept 5 bases outside the gene matches. The germline V gene has CDR1 SGHTA and CDR2 FQGNSA.

This chain's CDR3 is CATSRDLAGSGNTIYF. CDR3 coding DNA: TGTGCCACCAGCAGAGATTTAGCAGGCTCTGGAAACACCATATATTTT. This sequence joins TRBV15 and TRBJ1-3; D is ambiguous. V was cut by 0 bases and J by 0 bases, with 9 bases left in between. This CDR3 is 16 amino acids long. The germline CDR1 and CDR2 sequences are LNHNV and YYDKDF (reference sequence).

The CDR3 reads CASSLLAVNQPQHF. The CDR3 DNA sequence: TGTGCCAGCAGCTTGTTGGCAGTCAATCAGCCCCAGCATTTT. The chain joins TRBV5-6 to TRBJ1-5; D uncertain. Trimming cost V 1 base and J 3 bases, with 8 bases left between them. The CDR3 extends over 14 amino acids. Germline CDR1 SGHDT, CDR2 YYEEEE. The full variable domain, in which reference TRBV5-6 and TRBJ1-5 provide the parts outside the CDR3, is DAGVTQSPTHLIKTRGQQVTLRCSPKSGHDTVSWYQQALGQGPQFIFQYYEEEERQRGNFPDRFSGHQFPNYSSELNVNALLLGDSALYLCASSLLAVNQPQHFGDGTRLSIL.

The chain is built from TRBV5-1 and TRBJ2-1, with 12 bases that match TRBD2. Losses at the gene ends were 0 bases for V and 3 bases for J; bases not matched to a gene: 1. CDR1 is SGHRS and CDR2 is YFSETQ in the germline V gene. This CDR3 region has 16 residues. CDR3 nucleotides: TGCGCCAGCAGCTTGGGGACTAGCGGGATCTACAATGAGCAGTTCTTC. Translating it yields CASSLGTSGIYNEQFF.

This chain connects TRBV9 to TRBJ2-3; TRBD2 aligns across 9 bases. The J segment lost 2 bases and the V segment lost 4 bases, leaving 8 bases of the junction unmatched. Germline CDR1 is SGDLS and CDR2 is YYNGEE. This CDR3 is 16 amino acids long. The CDR3 bases are TGTGCCAGCAGCCCGAGGCTAGCGGGACACACAGATACGCAGTATTTT. The encoded protein is CASSPRLAGHTDTQYF.

CDR3 coding DNA: TGTGCCAGCAGTGAAGAACGGTCGATTTACATGAACACTGAAGCTTTCTTT. Translating it yields CASSEERSIYMNTEAFF. The V gene is TRBV6-1, the J gene TRBJ1-1; D is unresolved. There are 17 residues in the CDR3. V was clipped by 1 base and J by 0 bases, with 15 bases between them. Germline CDR1 MNHNS, CDR2 SASEGT.

The chain joins TRBV6-5 to TRBJ2-1, with D possibly being TRBD2 (5 bases). With 4 bases removed from V and 2 bases from J, the gap between germline ends came to 6 bases. This CDR3 is built from 13 residues. Germline loops: CDR1 MNHEY, CDR2 SVGAGI. Here the CDR3 reads CASSFGTYNEQFF. The CDR3 DNA is TGTGCCAGCAGTTTCGGGACCTACAATGAGCAGTTCTTC.

This clone was recorded at least ten times. The V and J genes are TRBV30 and TRBJ2-7; TRBD1 agrees at 8 bases. This CDR3 is 16 amino acids long. V was pared by 2 bases and J by 0 bases, with 9 bases of the junction left unmatched. Germline values: CDR1 GTSNPN, CDR2 SVGIG (reference sequence). The CDR3: CAWSQGAMRVSYEQYF. In DNA, the CDR3 is TGTGCCTGGAGTCAGGGGGCCATGAGGGTCTCCTACGAGCAGTACTTC.

The chain is built from TRBV9 and TRBJ2-3; no reliable D call. The CDR3 runs to 14 residues. The V and J ends lost 0 bases and 6 bases respectively, with 11 bases between them. Germline V lookup: CDR1 SGDLS, CDR2 YYNGEE. This CDR3 reads CASSVGDTWDTQYF. Here the CDR3 DNA reads TGTGCCAGCAGCGTAGGTGACACTTGGGATACGCAGTATTTT.

The CDR3 region is CASSLEDFTEAFF. CDR3 nucleotide sequence: TGCGCCAGCAGCTTGGAGGACTTTACTGAAGCTTTCTTT. The chain has TRBV5-1 and TRBJ1-1; D is undetermined. There are 13 residues in the CDR3. From germline, CDR1 is SGHRS and CDR2 YFSETQ. Trimming shortened V by 0 bases and J by 5 bases, and 8 bases separated the two germline ends.

The chain combines TRBV6-1 with TRBJ1-5; 10 bases are a match to TRBD1. CDR3 length: 15 residues. The J segment lost 6 bases and the V segment lost 6 bases, leaving 8 bases of the junction unmatched. The V gene's germline CDR1 is MNHNS and CDR2 SASEGT. CDR3 in amino acids: CASSRDRGKGQPQHF. As DNA, the CDR3 is TGTGCCAGCAGCCGGGACAGGGGAAAAGGTCAGCCCCAGCATTTT.

The CDR3 nucleotides read TGTGCCAGCAGGACCCTAAAACAGGGTGAAAAACTGTTTTTT. The encoded protein is CASRTLKQGEKLFF. The V gene is TRBV27, the J gene TRBJ1-4; D is perhaps TRBD1 (6 bases). V dropped 6 bases and J dropped 7 bases, with 15 bases sitting between them. The V gene's germline CDR1 is MNHEY and CDR2 SMNVEV (reference sequence). The CDR3 totals 14 residues. Complete variable domain (other parts from reference TRBV27 and TRBJ1-4): EAQVTQNPRYLITVTGKKLTVTCSQNMNHEYMSWYRQDPGLGLRQIYYSMNVEVTDKGDVPEGYKVSRKEKRNFPLILESPSPNQTSLYFCASRTLKQGEKLFFGSGTQLSVL.

The J gene is TRBJ2-1, the V gene TRBV20-1; 8 nucleotides agree with TRBD1. The V gene's germline CDR1 is DFQATT and CDR2 SNEGSKA (reference sequence). V lost 3 bases, J lost 12 bases, and 4 bases stayed unmatched. CDR3 length equals 11 residues. The CDR3 protein is CSARDDRGQFF. For the CDR3, the DNA is TGCAGTGCTAGGGATGACAGGGGGCAGTTCTTC.

This clone was detected only a few times. V gene TRBV4-3 combines with J gene TRBJ2-7; the match to TRBD2 covers 7 bases. The germline CDR1 and CDR2 sequences are LGHNA and YSLEER. The CDR3 is 15 residues long. V trimming: 2 bases; J trimming: 1 base; junction bases outside the gene matches: 5. The CDR3 region is CASSQWAGVSYEQYF. Written as DNA, the CDR3 is TGCGCCAGCAGCCAATGGGCGGGAGTGTCCTACGAGCAGTACTTC.

This chain uses TRBV7-2 with TRBJ2-1; 12 bases agree with TRBD2. The CDR3 length is 16 residues. V was pared by 5 bases and J by 0 bases, with 2 bases of the junction left unmatched. Looked up from germline, CDR1 is SGHTA and CDR2 is FQGNSA. CDR3 DNA sequence: TGTGCCAGCAGCCCTAGCGGGAGGGACTCCTACAATGAGCAGTTCTTC. It is translated as CASSPSGRDSYNEQFF.